This T cell receptor beta chain was retrieved from a study of T cells in tuberculosis. Study-wide context: A South African cohort included IGRA-negative adolescents, latently infected IGRA-positive adolescents and adults with active tuberculosis. General observations from the study: Smaller distances to GMM-specific TCRs suggested their expansion in active tuberculosis.

The CDR3 has 20 residues. A remark on this clone: As yet, its antigen is unknown.

Documented time point: new active TB diagnosis, blood taken before or within 7 days of starting treatment. Active tuberculosis patients were new diagnoses, HIV-seronegative, South African, and aged 18 years or older. Each patient had positive sputum smear microscopy and/or positive culture. TCRdb keeps only in-frame clones here, not all; method: immunoSEQ multiplex PCR. The sample lists about 38,000 clones, approximately 93% occurring once. The sequence came from an adult with tuberculosis. The sample here was PBMCs, taken at tuberculosis diagnosis. This chain joins TRBV21-1 and TRBJ1-3; the D call in the table, TRBD1, was not verified against the DNA. TRBV21-1 is a pseudogene segment. In DNA form, the CDR3 reads TGTGCCAGCAGCAAATCTCCGACAGGGCCCGTTTTTGACCCTGGAAACACCATATATTTT. It encodes CASSKSPTGPVFDPGNTIYF.